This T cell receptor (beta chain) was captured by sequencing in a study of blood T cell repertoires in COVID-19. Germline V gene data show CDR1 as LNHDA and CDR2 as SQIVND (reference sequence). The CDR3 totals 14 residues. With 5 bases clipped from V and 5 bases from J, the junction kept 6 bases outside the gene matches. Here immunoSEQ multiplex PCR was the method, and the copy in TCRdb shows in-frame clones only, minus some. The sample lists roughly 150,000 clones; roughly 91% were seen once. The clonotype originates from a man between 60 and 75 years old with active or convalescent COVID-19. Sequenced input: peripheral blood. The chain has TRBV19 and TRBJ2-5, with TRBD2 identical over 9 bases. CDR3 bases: TGTGCCAGTAGTCTAGCGGGATTGAGGGAGACCCAGTACTTC. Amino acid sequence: CASSLAGLRETQYF.